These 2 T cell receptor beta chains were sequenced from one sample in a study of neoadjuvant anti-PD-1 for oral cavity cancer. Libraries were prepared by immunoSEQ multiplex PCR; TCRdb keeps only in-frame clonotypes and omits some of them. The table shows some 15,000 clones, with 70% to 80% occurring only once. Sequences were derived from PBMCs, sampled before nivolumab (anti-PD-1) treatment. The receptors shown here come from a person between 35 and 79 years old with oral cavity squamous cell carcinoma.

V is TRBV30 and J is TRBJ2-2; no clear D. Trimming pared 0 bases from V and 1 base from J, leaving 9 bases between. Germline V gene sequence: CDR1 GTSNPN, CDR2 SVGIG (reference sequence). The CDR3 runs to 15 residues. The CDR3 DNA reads TGTGCCTGGAGTGTAACCAGCGAGAACACCGGGGAGCTGTTTTTT. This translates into CAWSVTSENTGELFF.

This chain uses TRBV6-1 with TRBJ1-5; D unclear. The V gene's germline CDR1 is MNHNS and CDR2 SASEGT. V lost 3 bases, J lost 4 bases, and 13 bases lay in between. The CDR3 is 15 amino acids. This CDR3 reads CASSDSGYGNQPQHF. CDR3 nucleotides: TGTGCCAGCAGTGATTCGGGCTATGGAAATCAGCCCCAGCATTTT.